This entry is about one T cell receptor (beta chain). The antigen is undetermined. The source of the sample is a study of CD8 T cells in ankylosing spondylitis. As the method for making TCR beta libraries, quantitative 5'-RACE with molecular barcodes was used. Using its own MiXCR run on the 5' RACE reads, TCRdb lists one record per CDR3 protein. The top ten hold approximately 6.2% of the sample, which has around 540,000 distinct CDR3 sequences, roughly 13% seen once. The CDR3 loop spans 15 amino acids. Trimming shortened V by 4 bases and J by 5 bases, and 16 bases separated the two germline ends. Germline V gene lookup returns CDR1 SGHRS and CDR2 YFSETQ. General study results and limits: Those disease-linked clones were CD8+; they were also relatively rare in peripheral blood. In synovial fluid and blood from reactive arthritis, some motif variants were previously reported. Apparently characteristic of ankylosing spondylitis blood was a TCR beta motif (eight highly homologous variants). Matched ankylosing spondylitis synovial fluid reportedly showed significant enrichment of disease-linked clones.

The chain uses TRBV5-1 and TRBJ1-5, with D possibly TRBD1 on 5 matching bases. This receptor was obtained from a male donor with ankylosing spondylitis. The sequenced material came from blood, either unsorted or a sorted T cell fraction (not recorded which). In DNA form, the CDR3 reads TGCGCCAGCAGCCGGACCGGGACTTCTGATCAGCCCCAGCATTTT. This encodes CASSRTGTSDQPQHF. Full variable domain (missing parts from reference TRBV5-1 and TRBJ1-5): KAGVTQTPRYLIKTRGQQVTLSCSPISGHRSVSWYQQTPGQGLQFLFEYFSETQRNKGNFPGRFSGRQFSNSRSEMNVSTLELGDSALYLCASSRTGTSDQPQHFGDGTRLSIL.